This T cell receptor beta chain was identified during a study of T cells expressing NK-cell markers. CDR3 size: 15 residues. The germline V gene encodes CDR1 SGHVS and CDR2 FNYEAQ. TCRdb re-called the 5' RACE reads and gives one entry per CDR3 protein, without DNA. This sample's table has approximately 460,000 distinct CDR3 sequences. Notes on the study in general: There remained a lack of clarity about HCMV specificity of expanded NKG2C+ T cell clones.

In the case of this clonotype: Its antigen is as yet unknown.

Sequencing input: blood T cells: a sorted CD56 or NKG2C T cell subset, CD4+ or CD8+ T cells, or bulk PBMC T cells (not recorded which). The origin of this receptor is a woman between 18 and 69 years old in good health. The chain links TRBV7-6 to TRBJ1-1; TCRdb's assignment of TRBD1 cannot be checked, as there is no DNA. The CDR3 spells CASRDTGTGNTEAFF.